The clone carrying this TCR beta chain was counted between two and nine times. The antigen remains unidentified. These data originate in a study of radiotherapy plus CTLA-4 blockade in lung cancer. Study-wide findings and caveats: In blood, after radiotherapy plus ipilimumab, tumor-derived TCR clones expanded. Early clonal dynamics of blood T cells, together with interferon-beta, were reported as the best response predictor.

Only in-frame clones appear in the TCRdb table, and some are missing; sequencing was by immunoSEQ multiplex PCR. The sample consists of more than 50,000 clones, around 69% of them appearing once. Those patients who had chemo-refractory metastatic non-small-cell lung cancer were given focal radiation along with CTLA-4 blockade through ipilimumab. CDR3 length: 13 amino acids. Germline CDR1 SNHLY, CDR2 FYNNEI. V gave up 6 bases and J gave up 3 bases; unmatched junction bases: 1. The chain carries TRBV2 and TRBJ2-7, with TRBD1 matching 11 bases. The material was peripheral blood, obtained from a patient treated with radiotherapy plus ipilimumab. The origin of this receptor is a human donor with non-small cell lung cancer who had a complete response to radiotherapy plus ipilimumab. The CDR3 DNA is TGTGCCAGCAGCGGGACAGGGGGCTACGAGCAGTACTTC. This gives the protein CASSGTGGYEQYF.